This is a list of T cell receptor beta chains from one sample in a study of cytomegalovirus exposure and HLA in healthy donors. Some clones are missing from TCRdb's copy, which holds only in-frame ones; the method was immunoSEQ multiplex PCR. The sample has about 190,000 clones, over 70% seen once. The sample comprised PBMCs. These receptor sequences come from a man between 50 and 59 years old in good health and CMV-seronegative. The CDR3 runs from the conserved cysteine through the conserved F or W. Fields, in order: V gene, clone size, D gene, J gene, CDR3 DNA, CDR3 protein. The D gene is left open where the match is weak. Clone size is shown for a subset of rows, as once, few, many or a class of expanded clone.

V gene: TRBV9; clone size: -; D gene: -; J gene: TRBJ1-1; CDR3 DNA: TGTGCCAGCAGCGGAGGCAGGGGGAACACTGAAGCTTTCTTT; CDR3 protein: CASSGGRGNTEAFF
V gene: TRBV5-6; clone size: -; D gene: -; J gene: TRBJ1-5; CDR3 DNA: TGTGCCAGCAGCTGGGGCAGGGGCCCTAGCAATCAGCCCCAGCATTTT; CDR3 protein: CASSWGRGPSNQPQHF
V gene: TRBV18; clone size: -; D gene: TRBD1; J gene: TRBJ1-2; CDR3 DNA: TGTGCCAGCTCACCGACCGACAGGGGCGGCTACACCTTC; CDR3 protein: CASSPTDRGGYTF
V gene: TRBV7-2; clone size: -; D gene: TRBD2; J gene: TRBJ2-3; CDR3 DNA: TGTGCCAGCAGCTTTCTCGGGAGGAGGAGCACAGATACGCAGTATTTT; CDR3 protein: CASSFLGRRSTDTQYF
V gene: TRBV5-1; clone size: once; D gene: -; J gene: TRBJ2-5; CDR3 DNA: TGCGCCAGCACTCTACGGGGAGGAGAGACCCAGTACTTC; CDR3 protein: CASTLRGGETQYF
V gene: TRBV19; clone size: -; D gene: -; J gene: TRBJ1-1; CDR3 DNA: TGTGCCAGTAGTATATCCTGGGAGGGTAATGAAGCTTTCTTT; CDR3 protein: CASSISWEGNEAFF
V gene: TRBV7-9; clone size: -; D gene: -; J gene: TRBJ2-7; CDR3 DNA: TGTTCCAGCAGCCTTTTTTGGGGCCAGGATTGGTTCGAGCAGTACTTC; CDR3 protein: CSSSLFWGQDWFEQYF
V gene: TRBV7-9; clone size: -; D gene: TRBD2; J gene: TRBJ2-3; CDR3 DNA: TGTGCCAGCACCCTGCGGGGGGCCCACGGAGATACGCAGTATTTT; CDR3 protein: CASTLRGAHGDTQYF
V gene: TRBV5-6; clone size: -; D gene: -; J gene: TRBJ2-2; CDR3 DNA: TGTGCCAGCAGCGGCGGGGTAACCGGGGAGCTGTTTTTT; CDR3 protein: CASSGGVTGELFF
V gene: TRBV18; clone size: -; D gene: -; J gene: TRBJ2-2; CDR3 DNA: TGTGCCAGCTCACCGCAGGGTGGCACCGGGGAGCTGTTTTTT; CDR3 protein: CASSPQGGTGELFF
V gene: TRBV9; clone size: -; D gene: -; J gene: TRBJ2-3; CDR3 DNA: TGTGCCAGCAGCGTAGTGGCAGGGTCTGGAGATACGCAGTATTTT; CDR3 protein: CASSVVAGSGDTQYF
V gene: TRBV7-2; clone size: few; D gene: -; J gene: TRBJ2-2; CDR3 DNA: TGTGCCAGCAGCCCTGGCGGGGCCAACACCGGGGAGCTGTTTTTT; CDR3 protein: CASSPGGANTGELFF
V gene: TRBV19; clone size: few; D gene: -; J gene: TRBJ1-1; CDR3 DNA: TGTGCCAGCACGGACAGAACCGACACTGAAGCTTTCTTT; CDR3 protein: CASTDRTDTEAFF
V gene: TRBV19; clone size: -; D gene: TRBD1; J gene: TRBJ1-2; CDR3 DNA: TGTGCCAGTAGTATTGGCAGGGGGCTCGGCTACACCTTC; CDR3 protein: CASSIGRGLGYTF
V gene: TRBV18; clone size: -; D gene: -; J gene: TRBJ1-2; CDR3 DNA: TGTGCCAGCTCGCCACTAAGTTGGGGGGGAGCTAACTATGGCTACACCTTC; CDR3 protein: CASSPLSWGGANYGYTF
V gene: TRBV4-1; clone size: -; D gene: TRBD1; J gene: TRBJ1-6; CDR3 DNA: TGCGCCAGCAGTCGAATGGGACAGGGCCCTCCTAATTCACCCCTCCACTTT; CDR3 protein: CASSRMGQGPPNSPLHF
V gene: TRBV9; clone size: -; D gene: -; J gene: TRBJ2-3; CDR3 DNA: TGTGCCAGCAGCGTAGCTACGGATACGCAGTATTTT; CDR3 protein: CASSVATDTQYF
V gene: TRBV27; clone size: once; D gene: TRBD2; J gene: TRBJ2-1; CDR3 DNA: TGTGCCAGCAGTTTGGCAGCGGGGGGGTACAATGAGCAGTTCTTC; CDR3 protein: CASSLAAGGYNEQFF
V gene: TRBV19; clone size: -; D gene: -; J gene: TRBJ1-1; CDR3 DNA: TGTGCCAGTACCGCCTTTCCCCAGGGAAACACTGAAGCTTTCTTT; CDR3 protein: CASTAFPQGNTEAFF
V gene: TRBV28; clone size: few; D gene: TRBD1; J gene: TRBJ1-4; CDR3 DNA: TGTGCCAGCAGTCGACGGACAGGGGGCAACAATGAAAAACTGTTTTTT; CDR3 protein: CASSRRTGGNNEKLFF
V gene: TRBV6-1; clone size: -; D gene: -; J gene: TRBJ1-1; CDR3 DNA: TGTGCCAGCAACTCGTGGGGCTCAGGTGAAGCTTTCTTT; CDR3 protein: CASNSWGSGEAFF
V gene: TRBV6-1; clone size: -; D gene: -; J gene: TRBJ1-5; CDR3 DNA: TGTGCCAGCGAGAATTCTGTGGAGGATTATCAGCCCCAGCATTTT; CDR3 protein: CASENSVEDYQPQHF
V gene: TRBV7-2; clone size: -; D gene: -; J gene: TRBJ1-1; CDR3 DNA: TGTGCCAGCAGCCCAGAGAGAGGGCTTGAAGCTTTCTTT; CDR3 protein: CASSPERGLEAFF
V gene: TRBV15; clone size: -; D gene: TRBD2; J gene: TRBJ2-1; CDR3 DNA: TGTGCCACCAGCAGAGTTCGCGGGGGGCAAGGGGATGAGCAGTTCTTC; CDR3 protein: CATSRVRGGQGDEQFF
V gene: TRBV7-9; clone size: -; D gene: -; J gene: TRBJ1-2; CDR3 DNA: TGTGCCAGCACCAAAGGCGCTGCTGGGGCGTATGGCTACACCTTC; CDR3 protein: CASTKGAAGAYGYTF
V gene: TRBV2; clone size: once; D gene: -; J gene: TRBJ1-6; CDR3 DNA: TGTGCCAGCAGTGACCAGGGCTTGGTTAATTCACCCCTCCACTTT; CDR3 protein: CASSDQGLVNSPLHF
V gene: TRBV11-2; clone size: -; D gene: -; J gene: TRBJ1-4; CDR3 DNA: TGTGCCAGCAGCTTGGCTAGACAGGTGAAGGAAAAACTGTTTTTT; CDR3 protein: CASSLARQVKEKLFF
V gene: TRBV27; clone size: -; D gene: -; J gene: TRBJ1-1; CDR3 DNA: TGTGCCAGCAGTTCTCGGGGGGGAGGAACTGAAGCTTTCTTT; CDR3 protein: CASSSRGGGTEAFF
V gene: TRBV7-2; clone size: -; D gene: -; J gene: TRBJ1-1; CDR3 DNA: TGTGCCAGCAGCTGGGGGGGGGTACCTGAAGCTTTCTTT; CDR3 protein: CASSWGGVPEAFF
V gene: TRBV11-2; clone size: -; D gene: -; J gene: TRBJ2-1; CDR3 DNA: TGTGCCAGCAGCGATAGCAGGGTCCCAAATGAGCAGTTCTTC; CDR3 protein: CASSDSRVPNEQFF
V gene: TRBV7-8; clone size: -; D gene: -; J gene: TRBJ2-7; CDR3 DNA: TGTGCCAGCAGCATAGGACAGCGCTACTCCTACGAGCAGTACTTC; CDR3 protein: CASSIGQRYSYEQYF
V gene: TRBV27; clone size: -; D gene: TRBD2; J gene: TRBJ2-3; CDR3 DNA: TGTGCCAGCAGTCCCGCGACTAGCGGGGGATCAGATACGCAGTATTTT; CDR3 protein: CASSPATSGGSDTQYF
V gene: TRBV25-1; clone size: -; D gene: TRBD1; J gene: TRBJ1-4; CDR3 DNA: TGTGCCAGCATAGGCCAGGGGGCGTTTGGTGAAAAACTGTTTTTT; CDR3 protein: CASIGQGAFGEKLFF
V gene: TRBV7-2; clone size: -; D gene: TRBD2; J gene: TRBJ2-2; CDR3 DNA: TGTGCCAGCAGCCCCACGGGGGGTCGGGGCACCGGGGAGCTGTTTTTT; CDR3 protein: CASSPTGGRGTGELFF
V gene: TRBV27; clone size: -; D gene: TRBD1; J gene: TRBJ2-7; CDR3 DNA: TGTGCCAGCAGTCTTACTCCGGGACAGGCCACCTACGAGCAGTACTTC; CDR3 protein: CASSLTPGQATYEQYF
V gene: TRBV10-3; clone size: -; D gene: -; J gene: TRBJ2-7; CDR3 DNA: TGTGCCATCAGTGAGCCAACTGGAGGCGAGCAGTACTTC; CDR3 protein: CAISEPTGGEQYF
V gene: TRBV7-2; clone size: -; D gene: TRBD2; J gene: TRBJ2-5; CDR3 DNA: TGTGCCAGCAGACAAACGGGGGGCCAAGAGACCCAGTACTTC; CDR3 protein: CASRQTGGQETQYF
V gene: TRBV19; clone size: -; D gene: -; J gene: TRBJ1-4; CDR3 DNA: TGTGCCAGTACGTTGACAGCAACTAATGAAAAACTGTTTTTT; CDR3 protein: CASTLTATNEKLFF
V gene: TRBV5-1; clone size: -; D gene: -; J gene: TRBJ2-4; CDR3 DNA: TGCGCCAGCAGCTCCTACCCCCAGGATTCCAAAAACATTCAGTACTTC; CDR3 protein: CASSSYPQDSKNIQYF
V gene: TRBV7-9; clone size: -; D gene: -; J gene: TRBJ2-2; CDR3 DNA: TGTGCCAGCAGCTGGAGAAGCGGGACACCCGAAGCGAACACCGGGGAGCTGTTTTTT; CDR3 protein: CASSWRSGTPEANTGELFF
V gene: TRBV18; clone size: once; D gene: -; J gene: TRBJ2-3; CDR3 DNA: TGTGCCAGCTCACCTTCTCGCACAGATACGCAGTATTTT; CDR3 protein: CASSPSRTDTQYF
V gene: TRBV11-2; clone size: few; D gene: -; J gene: TRBJ2-1; CDR3 DNA: TGTGCCAGCAGTCAACAGGGACGAAGCTCCTACAATGAGCAGTTCTTC; CDR3 protein: CASSQQGRSSYNEQFF
V gene: TRBV4-1; clone size: -; D gene: -; J gene: TRBJ1-1; CDR3 DNA: TGCGCCAGCAGCCAAGAAAGGGGGTTGCCCCTTCGGAACACTGAAGCTTTCTTT; CDR3 protein: CASSQERGLPLRNTEAFF
V gene: TRBV2; clone size: -; D gene: -; J gene: TRBJ2-1; CDR3 DNA: TGTGCCAGCAGGGGGGTGGGGGGGGGCCAGGGTGAGCAGTTCTTC; CDR3 protein: CASRGVGGGQGEQFF
V gene: TRBV7-2; clone size: -; D gene: TRBD1; J gene: TRBJ1-6; CDR3 DNA: TGTGCCAGCAGCCGACAGGGTTTCTATAATTCACCCCTCCACTTT; CDR3 protein: CASSRQGFYNSPLHF
V gene: TRBV11-2; clone size: -; D gene: -; J gene: TRBJ2-5; CDR3 DNA: TGTGCCAGCAGCTTAGGGGGGCCCACTGTTGCCCAGTACTTC; CDR3 protein: CASSLGGPTVAQYF
V gene: TRBV10-3; clone size: -; D gene: TRBD2; J gene: TRBJ2-3; CDR3 DNA: TGTGCCATCAGTGAGGGGACTAGTATAGATACGCAGTATTTT; CDR3 protein: CAISEGTSIDTQYF
V gene: TRBV6-5; clone size: -; D gene: -; J gene: TRBJ1-2; CDR3 DNA: TGTGCCAGCAGTTACAAACAGGGCGGGTATGGCTACACCTTC; CDR3 protein: CASSYKQGGYGYTF